These T cell receptor beta chains were read from a single sample in a study of identical twins. TCRdb re-derived calls from the 5' RACE reads in MiXCR, one entry per CDR3 protein. The sample lists 690,000 or so distinct CDR3 sequences; approximately 6% were seen once. Material: naive T cells sorted from blood. The receptor set was obtained from a man in his late teens or twenties in good health. Each CDR3 is given with its conserved first and last residue. A D gene is named only where the DNA matches it firmly. Size values are once, few and many counts, or a class for expanded clones, and some rows have none.

v_gene	d_gene	j_gene	abundance	CDR3nt	CDR3aa
TRBV27	TRBD1	TRBJ1-5	few	TGTGCCAGCAGCCTGGACAGGTTGGGCAATCAGCCCCAGCATTTT	CASSLDRLGNQPQHF
TRBV7-6	NA	TRBJ2-2	few	TGTGCCAGCACACCCGGGATTATGAACACCGGGGAGCTGTTTTTT	CASTPGIMNTGELFF
TRBV11-2	NA	TRBJ1-1	NA	TGTGCCAGCAGCTTATCGACAGGATTCCGCGGCACTGAAGCTTTCTTT	CASSLSTGFRGTEAFF
TRBV20-1	NA	TRBJ2-5	few	TGCAGTGCTTTCGCGGGGGCGGGGGAGACCCAGTACTTC	CSAFAGAGETQYF
TRBV6-2/TRBV6-3	TRBD1	TRBJ2-2	NA	TGTGCCAGCAGACGGACAGGGGACACCGGGGAGCTGTTTTTT	CASRRTGDTGELFF
TRBV5-1	NA	TRBJ1-3	NA	TGCGCCAGCAGCGGGTCAGGGGCCGGCAGTGGAAACACCATATATTTT	CASSGSGAGSGNTIYF
TRBV4-3	TRBD2	TRBJ2-2	NA	TGCGCCAGCAGCCAAGACCCCCCTAGCGGGAGGGGGACCGGGGAGCTGTTTTTT	CASSQDPPSGRGTGELFF
TRBV29-1	NA	TRBJ1-2	many	TGCAGCGTTGTCTTCCCAGGGGACAACTATGGCTACACCTTC	CSVVFPGDNYGYTF
TRBV12-3/TRBV12-4	TRBD2	TRBJ2-2	many	TGTGCCAGCAGTTTTCGTGGGACTAGCGGGGTGAACACCGGGGAGCTGTTTTTT	CASSFRGTSGVNTGELFF
TRBV11-2	NA	TRBJ2-1	many	TGTGCCAGCAGCTTAGTGAGGGTAAATGAGCAGTTCTTC	CASSLVRVNEQFF
TRBV15	TRBD1	TRBJ1-2	many	TGTGCCACCAGCAGAGGTTCGGGACAGCACTATGGCTACACCTTC	CATSRGSGQHYGYTF
TRBV5-5	NA	TRBJ2-2	few	TGTGCCAGCAGCTTACAGGGAAACGCGAACACCGGGGAGCTGTTTTTT	CASSLQGNANTGELFF
TRBV7-3	NA	TRBJ2-2	few	TGTGCCAGCAGCTTACAGGGGACCCTCACCGGGGAGCTGTTTTTT	CASSLQGTLTGELFF
TRBV29-1	NA	TRBJ2-3	many	TGCAGCGCCCTGCCCCGTAGCACAGATACGCAGTATTTT	CSALPRSTDTQYF
TRBV19	TRBD2	TRBJ2-1	NA	TGTGCCAGTAGTATCAGTCTAGCGGGAGGGCCCGGGTTTGAGCAGTTCTTC	CASSISLAGGPGFEQFF
TRBV28	TRBD1	TRBJ2-7	many	TGTGCCAGCAGCAGACAGGGGTTCTACGAGCAGTACTTC	CASSRQGFYEQYF
TRBV7-9	NA	TRBJ1-2	few	TGTGCCAGCAGCTCGACGACCCCAGGGGGCTACACCTTC	CASSSTTPGGYTF
TRBV29-1	NA	TRBJ2-7	few	TGCAGCGTCGACCAATGGGGTGAGCAGTACTTC	CSVDQWGEQYF
TRBV5-5	NA	TRBJ2-5	few	TGTGCCAGCAGCTCCTTGTGGGAGGTGGCCCAAGAGACCCAGTACTTC	CASSSLWEVAQETQYF
TRBV12-3/TRBV12-4	TRBD2	TRBJ2-2	many	TGTGCCAGCAGTTCACCGGGACTAGCGGGAGTCCTTACCGGGGAGCTGTTTTTT	CASSSPGLAGVLTGELFF
TRBV6-5	NA	TRBJ2-5	few	TGTGCCAGCAGTTACTCACCCCTGACAGCAGAGACCCAGTACTTC	CASSYSPLTAETQYF
TRBV14	NA	TRBJ2-5	NA	TGTGCCAGCAGCCAAGATCTCAGCCAAGAGACCCAGTACTTC	CASSQDLSQETQYF
TRBV28	TRBD2	TRBJ2-3	NA	TGTGCCAGCAGCACAATAGCGGGAGACCCTAATACGCAGTATTTT	CASSTIAGDPNTQYF
TRBV7-2	NA	TRBJ2-4	few	TGTGCCAGCAGCTTACAAGGGGGGACCCTGAACATTCAGTACTTC	CASSLQGGTLNIQYF
TRBV7-9	NA	TRBJ2-1	few	TGTGCCAGCAGTCCCACCGGGACTCATGTTTCTTACAATGAGCAGTTCTTC	CASSPTGTHVSYNEQFF
TRBV28	NA	TRBJ2-7	few	TGTGCCAGTGTACGTCGGTGGGGCGAGCAGTACTTC	CASVRRWGEQYF
TRBV18	NA	TRBJ2-5	few	TGTGCCAGCTCACCTCGACCTGGAAGTGAAGGGACCCAGTACTTC	CASSPRPGSEGTQYF
TRBV27	NA	TRBJ2-7	many	TGTGCCAGCAGAAACGGGCCCACCAACGAGCAGTACTTC	CASRNGPTNEQYF
TRBV20-1	TRBD2	TRBJ2-1	few	TGCAGTGCTCGTAACCAACTAGCGGGAGTATACAATGAGCAGTTCTTC	CSARNQLAGVYNEQFF
TRBV29-1	TRBD2	TRBJ2-6	many	TGCAGCGTTGAAGATGGGACTAACGGGGCCAACGTCCTGACTTTC	CSVEDGTNGANVLTF
TRBV30	TRBD1	TRBJ2-2	NA	TGTGCCTGGAGGACAGGGAGAGAGAGGACCGGGGAGCTGTTTTTT	CAWRTGRERTGELFF
TRBV2	NA	TRBJ2-5	NA	TGTGCCAGCAAAGTACAGGGAGGGCAAGAGGAGACCCAGTACTTC	CASKVQGGQEETQYF
TRBV6-4	NA	TRBJ2-1	many	TGTGCCAGCAGTGACTCGCGTCGCAATGAGCAGTTCTTC	CASSDSRRNEQFF
TRBV4-1	NA	TRBJ1-5	few	TGCGCCAGCAGCCAAGATTCAGTCGTGAATCAGCCCCAGCATTTT	CASSQDSVVNQPQHF
TRBV10-3	TRBD1	TRBJ1-3	many	TGTGCCTCCTCTCCCTTTGACAGGGGAGGTGGAAACACCATATATTTT	CASSPFDRGGGNTIYF